This T cell receptor (beta chain) was identified in a study of patients with pleural tuberculosis. Germline lookup yields CDR1 MNHNS and CDR2 SASEGT. CDR3 length: 15 amino acids. With V trimmed by 5 bases and J by 0 bases, 4 bases remained unmatched. This clonotype has a count of ten or more. Via MiXCR, TCRdb re-called the reads, giving one row per CDR3 protein. The sample holds under 30,000 distinct CDR3 sequences; 18% are singletons and the top ten take about 4%. The origin of this receptor is a human donor with pleural tuberculosis. The sample was peripheral blood. V gene TRBV6-1 combines with J gene TRBJ1-3, with TRBD1 matching 7 bases. CDR3 nucleotide sequence: TGTGCCAGCAGTAAGGGACAGAACTCTGGAAACACCATATATTTT. This codes for CASSKGQNSGNTIYF.